The rows below give T cell receptor beta chains drawn from one sample of a study of PD-L1 blockade in urothelial cancer. The table came from immunoSEQ multiplex PCR; TCRdb's copy has only in-frame clones and leaves some out. In the table there are around 63,000 clones, around four fifths of which are singletons. Sequences were derived from PBMCs, sampled around atezolizumab (anti-PD-L1) treatment. These receptors originate from a man between 65 and 85 years old with urothelial cancer. CDR3s include the opening cysteine and the closing phenylalanine or tryptophan. A D gene is named only where the DNA matches it firmly. Rows give clone size only sometimes, using once, few, many, or a class for an expanded clone.

>.|TRBJ2-2|TRBV4-3|.
TGCGCCAGCAGCCAAGAACAGCGGTCCGGGGAGCTGTTTTTT
CASSQEQRSGELFF
>.|TRBJ2-1|TRBV6-5|.
TGTGCCAGCAGTTACGGTTCAGGGTACAATGAGCAGTTCTTC
CASSYGSGYNEQFF
>few|TRBJ2-7|TRBV28|.
TGTGCCAGCCGGTTGGGACACTCCTACGAGCAGTACTTC
CASRLGHSYEQYF
>few|TRBJ2-5|TRBV11-3|TRBD1
TGTGCCAGCAGCTTGACAGGGTTGGAGACCCAGTACTTC
CASSLTGLETQYF
>.|TRBJ2-2|TRBV6-1|.
TGTGCCAGCAGTGAAATGTCGGCAGGGTCGGCGACCGGGGAGCTGTTTTTT
CASSEMSAGSATGELFF
>once|TRBJ2-3|TRBV28|.
TGTGCCAGCAGCTTGGCTTGGGATACGCAGTATTTT
CASSLAWDTQYF
>.|TRBJ1-1|TRBV10-3|TRBD1
TGTGCCATCAGTACTACAGGGGATAGGAACACTGAAGCTTTCTTT
CAISTTGDRNTEAFF
>.|TRBJ1-1|TRBV11-3|.
TGTGCCAGCAGCCCATTTGGCGGGAACACTGAAGCTTTCTTT
CASSPFGGNTEAFF
>.|TRBJ1-2|TRBV4-1|.
TGCGCCAGCAGCCAAGATTCCCAGGGTAGAAATGGCTACACCTTC
CASSQDSQGRNGYTF
>.|TRBJ1-5|TRBV29-1|.
TGCAGCGTCTCTACTGGGCTCGGCCGAAATCAGCCCCAGCATTTT
CSVSTGLGRNQPQHF
>.|TRBJ2-1|TRBV5-8|.
TGTGCCAGCAGCTTAGGGGAAGAGCCCTACAATGAGCAGTTCTTC
CASSLGEEPYNEQFF
>.|TRBJ2-7|TRBV2|TRBD1
TGTGCCAGCACGGGGACAGGCTCCCACCAGCAGTACTTC
CASTGTGSHQQYF
>few|TRBJ2-3|TRBV4-1|TRBD2
TGCGCCAGCAGCCAAGGACTAGCGGGGATAACTAGCACAGATACGCAGTATTTT
CASSQGLAGITSTDTQYF
>.|TRBJ1-4|TRBV5-6|TRBD1
TGTGCCAGCAGCTTGGGGACAGGCCATGAAAAACTGTTTTTT
CASSLGTGHEKLFF
>.|TRBJ2-3|TRBV7-9|.
TGTGCCAGCAGCTACCGGACCGGGGGAGATACGCAGTATTTT
CASSYRTGGDTQYF
>.|TRBJ2-1|TRBV5-4|TRBD2
TGTGCCAGCCACGGGCTAGCGGGAGGGGATGAGCAGTTCTTC
CASHGLAGGDEQFF
>.|TRBJ2-7|TRBV4-1|.
TGCGCCAGCAGCCAATTAGGGGAAAAATACGAGCAGTACTTC
CASSQLGEKYEQYF
>.|TRBJ1-2|TRBV5-1|.
TGCGCCAGCAACTTCAACAGGGAGATCTATGGCTACACCTTC
CASNFNREIYGYTF
>few|TRBJ1-1|TRBV4-3|TRBD1
TGCGCCAGCAGCCGACAGACAGGGTTGAACACTGAAGCTTTCTTT
CASSRQTGLNTEAFF
>.|TRBJ1-2|TRBV27|TRBD1
TGTGCCAGCAGTTTATCAGGGACAGGGAACTATGGCTACACCTTC
CASSLSGTGNYGYTF
>.|TRBJ2-1|TRBV6-4|.
TGTGCCAGCAGTGACTCGATCAAGCACAATGAGCAGTTCTTC
CASSDSIKHNEQFF
>once|TRBJ2-2|TRBV4-1|TRBD2
TGCGCCAGCAGCCAAGATTCACTAGCGGTCGCCGGGGAGCTGTTTTTT
CASSQDSLAVAGELFF
>.|TRBJ2-5|TRBV5-6|.
TGTGCCAGCAGCTGGAGGGAGACCCAGTACTTC
CASSWRETQYF
>.|TRBJ1-2|TRBV9|TRBD1
TGTGCCAGCAGCGCCACCCCGCACAGGGGCGGGGACTATGGCTACACCTTC
CASSATPHRGGDYGYTF
>.|TRBJ2-1|TRBV7-2|.
TGTGCCAGCAGCTTTGTCGGGAGCTACAACAATGAGCAGTTCTTC
CASSFVGSYNNEQFF
>.|TRBJ2-3|TRBV4-2|TRBD2
TGTGCCAGCAGCCAAGGAAGCAACCTAGCGGGATTCACAGATACGCAGTATTTT
CASSQGSNLAGFTDTQYF
>.|TRBJ1-2|TRBV19|.
TGTGCCAGTGAGCGGCGAACTAACTATGGCTACACCTTC
CASERRTNYGYTF
>.|TRBJ2-7|TRBV5-1|.
TGCGCCAGCAGCTTGGAGGGGCAGTACGAGCAGTACTTC
CASSLEGQYEQYF
>.|TRBJ2-1|TRBV6-1|TRBD2
TGTGCCAGCAGTGTGACTAGCGGGGTGGGCGATGAGCAGTTCTTC
CASSVTSGVGDEQFF
>.|TRBJ2-7|TRBV11-3|TRBD1
TGTGCCAGCAGCAGCAGGGGGACCCTTTGGGAGCAGTACTTC
CASSSRGTLWEQYF
>.|TRBJ2-1|TRBV2|TRBD2
TGTGCCAGCAGAGTCGGGACTAGCGGCTACAATGAGCAGTTCTTC
CASRVGTSGYNEQFF
>.|TRBJ2-1|TRBV6-4|.
TGTGCCAGCAGTGAGTCTAGCACCCCAAGCAGGGAGCAGTTCTTC
CASSESSTPSREQFF
>medium-sized|TRBJ2-3|TRBV2|TRBD1
TGTGCCAGCAGACGGAGACCGACAGGGGGAGATACGCAGTATTTT
CASRRRPTGGDTQYF
>.|TRBJ1-5|TRBV4-3|.
TGCGCCAGCAGCCAAGATCTACGAGGCAATCAGCCCCAGCATTTT
CASSQDLRGNQPQHF
>.|TRBJ1-1|TRBV5-8|.
TGTGCCAGCAGCCTTGAGGGAGGGAACACTGAAGCTTTCTTT
CASSLEGGNTEAFF
>.|TRBJ2-7|TRBV7-2|.
TGCGCCAGCAGCTTATCCGGGGGCTCCTACGAGCAGTACTTC
CASSLSGGSYEQYF
>few|TRBJ1-1|TRBV9|.
TGTGCCAGCAGCCAACCGATAGACACTGAAGCTTTCTTT
CASSQPIDTEAFF
>.|TRBJ1-2|TRBV5-4|TRBD1
TGTGCCAGCAGCTTGGGGGGACAGGGTTTATATGGCTACACCTTC
CASSLGGQGLYGYTF
>.|TRBJ1-1|TRBV6-5|.
TGTGCCAGCAGTCTACTCGGCACTGAAGCTTTCTTT
CASSLLGTEAFF
>.|TRBJ1-1|TRBV4-1|.
TGCGCCAGCAGCCAAGGCGGTCGGGGGTTGAACACTGAAGCTTTCTTT
CASSQGGRGLNTEAFF
>.|TRBJ1-1|TRBV19|.
TGTGCCAGTAGCTCACATATTGAAGCTTTCTTT
CASSSHIEAFF
>.|TRBJ2-1|TRBV27|TRBD2
TGTGCCAGCAGTCGGACTAGCGGGACCTACAATGAGCAGTTCTTC
CASSRTSGTYNEQFF
>.|TRBJ2-5|TRBV5-4|TRBD2
TGTGCCAGCAGCTTGCGGGGGGTTCGCGATGAGACCCAGTACTTC
CASSLRGVRDETQYF
>once|TRBJ2-1|TRBV11-3|TRBD2
TGTGCCAGCAGCTTAGTAAGAGGCGGGAGTTTCTTCGATGAGCAGTTCTTC
CASSLVRGGSFFDEQFF
>.|TRBJ2-7|TRBV5-4|TRBD1
TGTGCCAGCAGCCAGCCGGGACAGGGGTACGAGCAGTACTTC
CASSQPGQGYEQYF
>.|TRBJ2-7|TRBV4-3|TRBD2
TGCGCCAGCAGCCCGACTAGCGGGCTGGGCGAGCAGTACTTC
CASSPTSGLGEQYF
>.|TRBJ2-7|TRBV27|.
TGTGCCAGCGGAGGGGGCGCCCACGAGCAGTACTTC
CASGGGAHEQYF